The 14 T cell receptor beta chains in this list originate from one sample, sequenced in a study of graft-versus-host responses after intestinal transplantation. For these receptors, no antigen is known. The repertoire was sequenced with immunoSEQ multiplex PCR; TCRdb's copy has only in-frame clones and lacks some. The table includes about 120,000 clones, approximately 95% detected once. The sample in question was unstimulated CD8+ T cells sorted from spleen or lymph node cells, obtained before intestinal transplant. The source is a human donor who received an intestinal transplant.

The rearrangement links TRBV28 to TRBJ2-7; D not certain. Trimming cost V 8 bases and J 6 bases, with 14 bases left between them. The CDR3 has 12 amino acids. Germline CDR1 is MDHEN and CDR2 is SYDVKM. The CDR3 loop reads CASLSLTGEQYF. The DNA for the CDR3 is TGTGCCAGCTTGTCGCTGACGGGCGAGCAGTACTTC.

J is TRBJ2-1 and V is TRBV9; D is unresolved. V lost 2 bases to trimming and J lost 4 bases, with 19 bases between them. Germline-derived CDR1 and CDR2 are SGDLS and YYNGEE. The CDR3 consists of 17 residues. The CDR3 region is CASSVSPPGPPYNEQFF. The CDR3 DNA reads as TGTGCCAGCAGCGTCAGCCCCCCAGGACCCCCTTACAATGAGCAGTTCTTC. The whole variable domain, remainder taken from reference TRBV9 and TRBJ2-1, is DSGVTQTPKHLITATGQRVTLRCSPRSGDLSVYWYQQSLDQGLQFLIQYYNGEERAKGNILERFSAQQFPDLHSELNLSSLELGDSALYFCASSVSPPGPPYNEQFFGPGTRLTVL.

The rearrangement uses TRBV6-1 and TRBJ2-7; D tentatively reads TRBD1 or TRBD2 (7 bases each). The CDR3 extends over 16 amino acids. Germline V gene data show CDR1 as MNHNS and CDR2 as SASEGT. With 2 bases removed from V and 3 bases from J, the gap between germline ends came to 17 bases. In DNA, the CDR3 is TGTGCCAGCAGTGAACCAGCCAGGGGGGGGAACTACGAGCAGTACTTC. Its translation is CASSEPARGGNYEQYF.

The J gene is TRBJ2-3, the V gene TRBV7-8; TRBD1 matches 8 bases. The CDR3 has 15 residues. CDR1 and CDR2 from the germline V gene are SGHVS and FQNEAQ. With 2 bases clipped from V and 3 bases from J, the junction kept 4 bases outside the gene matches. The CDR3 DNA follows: TGTGCCAGCAGCTTAAGGGGACAGGCTACAGATACGCAGTATTTT. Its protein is CASSLRGQATDTQYF.

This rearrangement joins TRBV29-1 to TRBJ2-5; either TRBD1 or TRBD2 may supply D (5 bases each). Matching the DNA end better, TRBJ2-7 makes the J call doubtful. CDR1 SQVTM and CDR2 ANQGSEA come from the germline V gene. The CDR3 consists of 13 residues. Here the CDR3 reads CSVRGVGQYEQYF. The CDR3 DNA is TGCAGCGTGCGAGGGGTGGGTCAGTACGAGCAGTACTTC.

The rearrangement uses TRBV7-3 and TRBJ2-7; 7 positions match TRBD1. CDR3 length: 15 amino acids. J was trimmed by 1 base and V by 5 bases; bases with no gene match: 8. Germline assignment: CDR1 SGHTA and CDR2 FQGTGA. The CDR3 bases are TGTGCCAGCAGCGCCTCCCCGACAGGGTCCTACGAGCAGTACTTC. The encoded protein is CASSASPTGSYEQYF.

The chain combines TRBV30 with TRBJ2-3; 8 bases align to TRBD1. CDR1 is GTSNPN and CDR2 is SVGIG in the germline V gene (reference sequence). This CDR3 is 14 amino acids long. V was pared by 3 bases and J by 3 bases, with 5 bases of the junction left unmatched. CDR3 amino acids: CAWSRGRNTDTQYF. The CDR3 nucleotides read TGTGCCTGGAGCAGGGGGCGGAATACAGATACGCAGTATTTT.

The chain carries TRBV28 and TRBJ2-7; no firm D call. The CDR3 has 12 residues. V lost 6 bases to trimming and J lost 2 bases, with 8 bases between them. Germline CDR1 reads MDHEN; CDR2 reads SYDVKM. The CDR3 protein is CASSHAAYEQYF. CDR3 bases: TGTGCCAGCAGCCACGCTGCCTACGAGCAGTACTTC.

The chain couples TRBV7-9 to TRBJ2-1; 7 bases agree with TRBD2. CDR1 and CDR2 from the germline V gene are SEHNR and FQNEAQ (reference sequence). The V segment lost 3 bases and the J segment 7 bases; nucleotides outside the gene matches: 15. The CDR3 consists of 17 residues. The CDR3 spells CASSFSPGTTQRNEQFF. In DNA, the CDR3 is TGTGCCAGCAGCTTCTCACCCGGGACTACCCAGCGTAATGAGCAGTTCTTC.

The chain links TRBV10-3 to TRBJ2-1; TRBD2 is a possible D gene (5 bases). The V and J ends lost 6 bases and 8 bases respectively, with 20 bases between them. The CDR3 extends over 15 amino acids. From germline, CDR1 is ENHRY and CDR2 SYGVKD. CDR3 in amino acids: CAIREALLGLDEQFF. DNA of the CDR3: TGTGCCATCAGAGAGGCGTTACTAGGATTAGATGAGCAGTTCTTC.

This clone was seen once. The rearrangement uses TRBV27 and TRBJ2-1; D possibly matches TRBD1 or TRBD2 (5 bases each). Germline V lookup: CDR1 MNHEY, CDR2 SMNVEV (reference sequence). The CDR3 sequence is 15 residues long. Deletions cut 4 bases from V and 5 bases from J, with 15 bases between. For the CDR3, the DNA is TGTGCCAGCAGTTCTCGGACAAGGCGGGACAATGAGCAGTTCTTC. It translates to CASSSRTRRDNEQFF.

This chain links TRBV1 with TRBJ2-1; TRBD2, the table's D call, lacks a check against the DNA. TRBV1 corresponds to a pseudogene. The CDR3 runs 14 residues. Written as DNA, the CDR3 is TGCACCAGCAGCCATACTAGCGGGAGGAATGAGCAGTTCTTC. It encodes CTSSHTSGRNEQFF.

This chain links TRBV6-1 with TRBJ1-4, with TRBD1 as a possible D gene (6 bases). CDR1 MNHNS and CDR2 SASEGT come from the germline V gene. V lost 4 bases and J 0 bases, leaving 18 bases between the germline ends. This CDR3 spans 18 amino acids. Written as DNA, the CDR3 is TGTGCCAGCAGTGGCCTCAGGGGATGGGAAACAACTAATGAAAAACTGTTTTTT. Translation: CASSGLRGWETTNEKLFF.

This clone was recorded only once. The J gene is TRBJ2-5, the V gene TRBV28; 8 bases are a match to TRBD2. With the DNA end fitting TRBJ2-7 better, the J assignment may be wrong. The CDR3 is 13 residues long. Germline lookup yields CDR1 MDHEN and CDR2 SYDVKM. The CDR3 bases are TGTGCCAGCAGTTTAGCGGGAGGTTACGAGCAGTACTTC. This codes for CASSLAGGYEQYF.